The T cell receptor beta chain described here comes from a study of T cell responses to AZD1222 COVID-19 vaccine. Overall study findings and caveats: When two AZD1222 doses had been given, Spike-specific TCR breadth and depth rose. Reports indicate that nearly half of spike-specific TCRs are directed at unmutated variant regions. Mapped onto spike, vaccine-associated CD4 TCRs spanned it and were dominant at 160-218 and 743-854.

Clones were sequenced by immunoSEQ multiplex PCR, and TCRdb holds only the in-frame ones, with some missing. Among approximately 150,000 clones listed, 90% to 95% were seen once. Note on this clone: Its target is unknown.

This sequence was found in an adult in good health. The specimen was peripheral blood, collected on day 0 of AZD1222 vaccination.

CDR3 sequence (DNA): TGTGCCAGCTCATCCCCCGCTAGTGGGTTGGGAGGAGAGCAGTACTTC. Translating gives CASSSPASGLGGEQYF. V usage is TRBV18 and J usage is TRBJ2-7; the D gene is possibly TRBD2 (6 bases). The germline V and J ends were trimmed by 5 bases and 7 bases, with 24 bases remaining between them. CDR1 and CDR2 from the germline V gene are KGHSH and LQKENI. The CDR3 consists of 16 residues.